Shown below are 30 T cell receptor beta chains from a single sample sequenced in a study of blood T cell repertoires in COVID-19 (dated by TCRdb to 2020 to 2022). The library was generated by the immunoSEQ multiplex PCR assay. TCRdb retrieved this table from immuneACCESS and kept in-frame rearrangements only. Not all clones are present; in checked studies, unresolved V genes account for under half, and no reason is known for the remainder. In this sample the table shows fewer than 200,000 clones, around 87% of which occur a single time. Jointly, the top ten make up roughly 24% of the sample. Sequences were obtained from PBMCs or T cells enriched from blood (not recorded which). These receptors came from a woman aged 40 to 50 in a cohort exposed to, infected with or recovered from COVID-19 (not recorded which).

V usage is TRBV29-1 and J usage is TRBJ1-1, with 7 nucleotides matching TRBD1. Unmatched junction bases numbered 9, after V lost 6 bases and J lost 5 bases. CDR1 is SQVTM, CDR2 ANQGSEA, per germline. The CDR3 has 13 residues. The chain's CDR3 is CSVDRRGVTEAFF. The CDR3 bases are TGCAGCGTGGACAGGAGAGGGGTGACTGAAGCTTTCTTT.

The chain combines TRBV20-1 with TRBJ1-1; D is unclear. V was clipped by 5 bases and J by 0 bases, with 4 bases between them. CDR3 length: 11 amino acids. Germline CDR1 and CDR2: DFQATT and SNEGSKA (reference sequence). The CDR3 here is CSAVMNTEAFF. The CDR3 nucleotides are TGCAGTGCTGTTATGAACACTGAAGCTTTCTTT.

This clone was recorded only once. This chain joins TRBV11-2 and TRBJ2-7, with D perhaps matching TRBD2 (6 bases). CDR1 and CDR2 (germline): SGHAT, FQNNGV. This CDR3 spans 16 amino acids. V was pared by 5 bases and J by 4 bases, with 21 bases between. CDR3 in amino acids: CASSTSPLGPRYEQYF. In nucleotides, the CDR3 is TGTGCCAGCAGCACTAGCCCATTAGGGCCTCGGTACGAGCAGTACTTC. The complete variable domain, with remaining parts taken from reference TRBV11-2 and TRBJ2-7, reads EAGVAQSPRYKIIEKRQSVAFWCNPISGHATLYWYQQILGQGPKLLIQFQNNGVVDDSQLPKDRFSAERLKGVDSTLKIQPAKLEDSAVYLCASSTSPLGPRYEQYFGPGTRLTVT.

The chain has TRBV13 and TRBJ1-5; TRBD1 matches at 8 bases. Germline-derived CDR1 and CDR2 are PRHDT and FYEKMQ (reference sequence). Trimming cost V 4 bases and J 6 bases; bases outside gene matches: 5. CDR3 length: 14 residues. Here the CDR3 reads CASSYRTGRQPQHF. CDR3 sequence (DNA): TGTGCCAGCAGCTATCGGACAGGGCGTCAGCCCCAGCATTTT.

This clone has only a few counts. J is TRBJ2-7 and V is TRBV12-3 or TRBV12-4; possible D gene TRBD2, 6 bases. CDR3 length: 13 residues. The V end lost 5 bases, the J end lost 2 bases, and 10 bases lay between the germline ends. The DNA for the CDR3 is TGTGCCAGCAGTCCGGGCGGGGCCTACGAGCAGTACTTC. It is translated as CASSPGGAYEQYF.

V usage is TRBV6-2 or TRBV6-3 and J usage is TRBJ1-6; the D gene is possibly TRBD1 (5 bases). The CDR3 spans 11 residues. The germline CDR1 and CDR2 sequences are MNHEY and SVGEGT. Trimming stripped 4 bases from V and 14 bases from J, with 9 bases between. This CDR3 is CASSSGYALHF. CDR3 bases: TGTGCCAGCAGTTCAGGGTACGCCCTCCACTTT.

The chain is built from TRBV5-1 and TRBJ1-1, with 8 bases aligning to TRBD1. From germline, CDR1 is SGHRS and CDR2 YFSETQ. After removal of 3 bases from V and 3 bases from J, the junction contained 4 bases not matched to a gene. The CDR3 length is 14 residues. The CDR3 spells CASSSDREDTEAFF. CDR3 in DNA: TGCGCCAGCAGCTCGGACAGGGAGGACACTGAAGCTTTCTTT.

This rearrangement joins TRBV7-2 to TRBJ2-7, with TRBD1 matching over 8 bases. J gave up 4 bases and V 5 bases, and 7 bases lay outside the gene matches. CDR1 and CDR2 (germline): SGHTA, FQGNSA. The CDR3 is 14 amino acids. The DNA for the CDR3 is TGTGCCAGCAGCCCCTCCGGACAGGGTTACGAGCAGTACTTC. It specifies CASSPSGQGYEQYF.

The CDR3 DNA is TGTGCCAGCAGCCCCGCCGAAGGGGCTGGAAACACCATATATTTT. Its protein is CASSPAEGAGNTIYF. The chain couples TRBV13 to TRBJ1-3; tentative D call: TRBD1 (5 bases). Trimming shortened V by 5 bases and J by 2 bases, and 13 bases separated the two germline ends. The CDR3 contains 15 residues. The germline gives CDR1 PRHDT, CDR2 FYEKMQ (reference sequence).

The chain recombines TRBV27 with TRBJ1-2; 9 bases align to TRBD1. Germline V gene sequence: CDR1 MNHEY, CDR2 SMNVEV (reference sequence). With 4 bases clipped from V and 8 bases from J, the junction kept 5 bases outside the gene matches. The CDR3 is made up of 13 amino acids. This CDR3 reads CASSSTGGRGYTF. The CDR3 DNA reads TGTGCCAGCAGTTCTACAGGGGGCCGGGGCTACACCTTC.

On this clone: Other DNA sequences in this sample translate to the same CDR3. The chain carries TRBV19 and TRBJ1-1; 8 nucleotides align to TRBD1. The CDR3 has 12 amino acids. V lost 8 bases, J lost 5 bases, and 4 bases stayed unmatched. CDR1 LNHDA and CDR2 SQIVND come from the germline V gene (reference sequence). The CDR3 loop reads CASRDRGTEAFF. The CDR3 DNA reads as TGTGCCAGTCGAGACAGGGGAACTGAAGCTTTCTTT. The entire variable domain, with the rest obtained from reference TRBV19 and TRBJ1-1, is as follows: DGGITQSPKYLFRKEGQNVTLSCEQNLNHDAMYWYRQDPGQGLRLIYYSQIVNDFQKGDIAEGYSVSREKKESFPLTVTSAQKNPTAFYLCASRDRGTEAFFGQGTRLTVV.

The chain recombines TRBV6-5 with TRBJ2-1; the match to TRBD2 covers 7 bases. From germline, CDR1 is MNHEY and CDR2 SVGAGI. The V gene end was trimmed by 6 bases and the J gene end by 0 bases; junction bases not matched to a gene: 5. This CDR3 spans 15 amino acids. The CDR3 DNA follows: TGTGCCAGCAGACCCCGGGACTACTCCTACAATGAGCAGTTCTTC. This translates into CASRPRDYSYNEQFF.

The J gene is TRBJ2-7, the V gene TRBV4-1; TRBD2 is a possible D gene (6 bases). The CDR3 extends over 15 amino acids. The germline V and J ends were trimmed by 4 bases and 0 bases, with 13 bases remaining between them. Germline values: CDR1 MGHRA, CDR2 YSYEKL. For the CDR3, the DNA is TGCGCCAGCAGCCTAATGGGCGGGGACTCCTACGAGCAGTACTTC. Encoded protein: CASSLMGGDSYEQYF.

The CDR3 nucleotides read TGTGCCAGCAGTGATGAACTCCGGGATACGCAGTATTTT. The encoded protein is CASSDELRDTQYF. This chain uses TRBV6-1 with TRBJ2-3; D unresolved. The CDR3 contains 13 residues. CDR1 and CDR2 (germline): MNHNS, SASEGT. Trimming pared 3 bases from V and 6 bases from J, leaving 10 bases between.

The CDR3 loop is CAWSVGQGIEQYF. As DNA, the CDR3 is TGTGCCTGGAGTGTGGGACAGGGGATCGAGCAGTACTTC. The J gene is TRBJ2-7, the V gene TRBV30, with TRBD1 matching 10 bases. Trimming took 0 bases from V and 6 from J; bases not matched to a gene: 2. CDR3 length: 13 residues. CDR1 and CDR2 from the germline V gene are GTSNPN and SVGIG (reference sequence).

The V gene is TRBV28, the J gene TRBJ1-1; D is undetermined. This CDR3 region has 12 residues. Deletions cut 4 bases from V and 1 base from J, with 4 bases between. The V gene's germline CDR1 is MDHEN and CDR2 SYDVKM. In nucleotides, the CDR3 is TGTGCCAGCAGTTCAAAGAACACTGAAGCTTTCTTT. Residues: CASSSKNTEAFF.

The count of this clone is one. The chain links TRBV5-1 to TRBJ2-5, with 16 bases lining up with TRBD2. Germline V gene sequence: CDR1 SGHRS, CDR2 YFSETQ. There are 18 residues in the CDR3. The junction had 8 bases not matched to a gene; V was cut back by 3 bases and J by 3 bases. The CDR3 is CASSSGTSGGASKETQYF. The DNA for the CDR3 is TGCGCCAGCAGCTCCGGGACTAGCGGGGGGGCAAGTAAAGAGACCCAGTACTTC.

DNA of the CDR3: TGTGCCATCAGCGGTGCTAAGGACAGGACTAACGAGCAGTACTTC. It translates to CAISGAKDRTNEQYF. V usage is TRBV10-3 and J usage is TRBJ2-7; tentatively, D is TRBD1 (7 bases). Germline V gene lookup returns CDR1 ENHRY and CDR2 SYGVKD. The CDR3 contains 15 residues. The V and J ends lost 6 bases and 5 bases respectively, with 20 bases between them.

The rearrangement joins TRBV5-4 to TRBJ1-2; possibly TRBD1 for D (5 bases). Per germline, CDR1 SGHNT and CDR2 YYREEE (reference sequence). The CDR3 is 14 residues long. Between the trimmed V and J ends, which lost 5 bases and 4 bases, there was a span of 15 bases. The CDR3 sequence: CASSSGGDGYGYTF. CDR3 nucleotides: TGTGCCAGCAGTTCTGGGGGGGACGGCTATGGCTACACCTTC.

The chain carries TRBV3-1 (or the pseudogene TRBV3-2) and TRBJ2-1; a weak D match, TRBD2 (5 bases). The CDR3 has 13 amino acids. Germline values: CDR1 LGHDT, CDR2 YNNKEL (reference sequence). Trimming removed 4 bases from V and 6 bases from J, with 10 bases in between. The DNA of the CDR3 is TGTGCCAGCAGCCCCCCGGGAATCAATGAGCAGTTCTTC. Translation: CASSPPGINEQFF.

This chain uses TRBV15 with TRBJ2-2; D is possibly TRBD2 (6 bases). The CDR3 spans 13 residues. Germline CDR1 and CDR2: LNHNV and YYDKDF (reference sequence). V was shortened by 5 bases and J by 5 bases, with 9 bases between the two germline ends. The CDR3 coding sequence is TGTGCCACCAGCGCCCGGGGGACCGGGGAGCTGTTTTTT. This codes for CATSARGTGELFF. Full variable domain (outside the CDR3, taken from reference TRBV15 and TRBJ2-2): DAMVIQNPRYQVTQFGKPVTLSCSQTLNHNVMYWYQQKSSQAPKLLFHYYDKDFNNEADTPDNFQSRRPNTSFCFLDIRSPGLGDTAMYLCATSARGTGELFFGEGSRLTVL.

The chain combines TRBV11-2 with TRBJ2-7; 8 bases align to TRBD1. V shed 5 bases, J shed 2 bases, and the junction held 8 bases outside the gene matches. Per the germline V gene, CDR1 is SGHAT and CDR2 is FQNNGV. This CDR3 is 15 amino acids long. This CDR3 is CASSPGAGGPYEQYF. The CDR3 coding sequence is TGTGCCAGCAGCCCGGGGGCAGGGGGCCCCTACGAGCAGTACTTC.

The rearrangement links TRBV7-8 to TRBJ1-1; the D is unclear. CDR3 length: 13 residues. The germline V gene encodes CDR1 SGHVS and CDR2 FQNEAQ. V was pared by 3 bases and J by 4 bases, with 9 bases between. The CDR3 loop is CASSFRVGTEAFF. The CDR3 DNA reads TGTGCCAGCAGCTTCCGGGTCGGCACTGAAGCTTTCTTT. Combining the CDR3 with reference TRBV7-8 and TRBJ1-1 gives the whole variable domain GAGVSQSPRYKVAKRGQDVALRCDPISGHVSLFWYQQALGQGPEFLTYFQNEAQLDKSGLPSDRFFAERPEGSVSTLKIQRTQQEDSAVYLCASSFRVGTEAFFGQGTRLTVV.

This sequence joins TRBV28 and TRBJ2-7; 7 bases match TRBD1. CDR1 and CDR2 (germline): MDHEN, SYDVKM. V lost 6 bases, J lost 2 bases, and 25 bases stayed unmatched. The CDR3 consists of 20 residues. The CDR3 nucleotides read TGTGCCAGCAGACCTACCTCGCGTAGGGGGCGAGTAAGAGGTCCCTACGAGCAGTACTTC. It encodes CASRPTSRRGRVRGPYEQYF.

CDR3 residues: CASSLAAGGVGYTF. In DNA, the CDR3 is TGTGCCAGCAGCTTAGCGGCAGGGGGCGTTGGCTACACCTTC. V is TRBV7-9 and J is TRBJ1-2, with 8 bases identical to TRBD1. Per germline, CDR1 SEHNR and CDR2 FQNEAQ (reference sequence). Germline trimming cut 0 bases from V and 7 bases from J; bases unmatched to any gene: 4. The CDR3 totals 14 residues.

V is TRBV5-1 and J is TRBJ2-7, with D possibly matching TRBD1 (5 bases). CDR3 length equals 14 residues. The ends were cut back, 4 bases at V and 5 bases at J, with 16 bases in the middle. Germline CDR1 is SGHRS and CDR2 is YFSETQ. The CDR3 DNA is TGCGCCAGCAGCCCCCTGGAGCAGGGCCACGAGCAGTACTTC. Amino acid sequence: CASSPLEQGHEQYF.

The DNA for the CDR3 is TGTGCCAGCAGTACTCAGAGGGTTGGCAATCAGCCCCAGCATTTT. This sequence encodes CASSTQRVGNQPQHF. This chain connects TRBV6-5 to TRBJ1-5, with D unclear. From germline, CDR1 is MNHEY and CDR2 SVGAGI. The CDR3 is made up of 15 amino acids. With 5 bases removed from V and 2 bases from J, the gap between germline ends came to 13 bases.

The chain is built from TRBV13 and TRBJ1-1, with a weak D call TRBD1 (6 bases). Trimming left V 5 bases short and J 3 bases short, with 16 bases between. This CDR3 is built from 15 residues. Looked up from germline, CDR1 is PRHDT and CDR2 is FYEKMQ (reference sequence). CDR3 sequence reads: CASSGNRELDTEAFF. The DNA for the CDR3 is TGTGCCAGCAGCGGAAACAGGGAACTGGACACTGAAGCTTTCTTT.

V and J are TRBV7-2 and TRBJ2-3; TRBD2 agrees at 7 bases. Germline lookup yields CDR1 SGHTA and CDR2 FQGNSA. V shed 4 bases, J shed 2 bases, and the junction held 9 bases outside the gene matches. The CDR3 is made up of 16 amino acids. The CDR3 DNA follows: TGTGCCAGCAGCTACGGGGGGAGAGGATACACAGATACGCAGTATTTT. Translating gives CASSYGGRGYTDTQYF.

The chain is built from TRBV7-9 and TRBJ2-7; no clear D gene. CDR3 size: 14 residues. CDR1 is SEHNR, CDR2 FQNEAQ, per germline (reference sequence). V lost 3 bases and J lost 6, with 15 bases in between. The CDR3 DNA reads as TGTGCCAGCAGCTTCGTTGACCGGAGAGGCGAGCAGTACTTC. The encoded protein is CASSFVDRRGEQYF.